One T cell receptor (beta chain) is described in this entry. This clonotype has at least ten counts. The antigen it binds to is not known. No base quality values were provided; no much bigger clone lies one nucleotide off. CDR1 LGHNA and CDR2 YSLEER are derived from the germline V gene. V is trimmed back by 4 bases and J by 6 bases, and the junction contains 7 bases that no gene match accounts for. The cysteine opens and the phenylalanine closes a CDR3 of 15 amino acids. Of all the DNA, just the CDR3 is kept, 45 bases in frame from base 1. The sample comes from a study of T-cell reconstitution after alpha-beta-depleted transplantation in children (dated by TCRdb to the mid-2010s). For the study in its entirety: Using TCR repertoire profiling, the study quantitatively followed how T-cell immune reconstitution unfolded in children after TCRalphabeta/CD19-depleted allogeneic hematopoietic cell transplantation.

To prepare the library, PCR was applied. These reads were obtained on an Illumina HiSeq 2500. TCR libraries were prepared with molecular barcoding, using unique molecular identifiers to normalize TCRbeta repertoire quantification. TCRdb itself trimmed the public reads at Q25 with fastp, ran MiXCR and retained productive beta chains. One record per CDR3 amino acid sequence lists the most common genes and DNA. For this sample the table gives approximately 83,000 distinct CDR3 sequences, of which more than 9% were detected only once. The ten largest clones take up 11% to 15% of the sample. This receptor was identified in a human donor who donated a stem cell graft to a child with inherited bone marrow failure. The V and J genes are TRBV4-3 and TRBJ2-4; 9 nucleotides in the junction match TRBD2. The sequencing used PBMCs from the stem cell graft donor, collected from the stem cell graft. Here is the DNA: TGCGCCAGCAGCCTCCAGGGCGGGGGGGGAAACATTCAGTACTTC. Translated, it reads CASSLQGGGGNIQYF.